This entry lists 29 T cell receptor beta chains sequenced from one sample in a study of CD8+CD57+ T cells in acquired aplastic anemia. Researchers used genomic DNA as the template to profile TCR beta VDJ and CDR3. TCRdb re-derived calls from the reads in MiXCR, one entry per CDR3 protein. The sample comprises more than 150,000 distinct CDR3 sequences, about half of which are singletons, and approximately 2.9% rests with the top ten. The sample taken for sequencing was sorted CD4+, CD8+, or CD8+CD57+ T cells (not recorded which) from PBMCs. Receptor source: a human donor in good health.

There are a few counts of this clonotype. The chain combines TRBV30 with TRBJ2-2, with a weak D call TRBD2 (6 bases). With 3 bases removed from V and 0 bases from J, the gap between germline ends came to 11 bases. This CDR3 spans 15 amino acids. Germline assignment: CDR1 GTSNPN and CDR2 SVGIG (reference sequence). The CDR3 is CAWSTGGTNTGELFF. Here the CDR3 DNA reads TGTGCCTGGAGCACCGGCGGGACGAACACCGGGGAGCTGTTTTTT.

This clonotype showed up many times. The V call is TRBV29-1, the J call TRBJ1-1; D possibly corresponds to TRBD1 (5 bases). Germline lookup yields CDR1 SQVTM and CDR2 ANQGSEA. The CDR3 runs 13 residues. V dropped 4 bases and J dropped 0 bases, with 9 bases sitting between them. CDR3 nucleotides: TGCAGCGTTGTACGGGGGATGAACACTGAAGCTTTCTTT. As protein: CSVVRGMNTEAFF.

The genes are TRBV19 and TRBJ1-6; D remains ambiguous. Germline-derived CDR1 and CDR2 are LNHDA and SQIVND (reference sequence). Trimming shortened V by 8 bases and J by 10 bases, and 15 bases separated the two germline ends. The CDR3 length is 13 residues. CDR3 bases: TGTGCCAGTCAGACCATACCCGACTCACCCCTCCACTTT. Its translation: CASQTIPDSPLHF.

The table lists this clonotype with many counts. The chain combines TRBV5-1 with TRBJ1-6, with no clear D. Germline V lookup: CDR1 SGHRS, CDR2 YFSETQ. With 4 bases removed from V and 8 bases from J, the gap between germline ends came to 10 bases. This CDR3 comprises 13 residues. The CDR3 bases are TGCGCCAGCAGCGCGGCACCGGATTCACCCCTCCACTTT. Residues: CASSAAPDSPLHF.

The chain uses TRBV10-1 and TRBJ1-1; D uncertain. V was trimmed by 6 bases and J by 0 bases, leaving 14 bases between them. CDR3 length: 15 amino acids. Germline-derived CDR1 and CDR2 are WNHNN and SYGVQD (reference sequence). The CDR3 DNA is TGCGCCAGCAGGACTCTGAGAAAAATGAACACTGAAGCTTTCTTT. Translating gives CASRTLRKMNTEAFF.

This sequence joins TRBV9 and TRBJ2-1, with D perhaps TRBD2 (6 bases). The germline gives CDR1 SGDLS, CDR2 YYNGEE. V shed 0 bases and J shed 8 bases, with 18 bases lying between them. The CDR3 totals 16 residues. The CDR3 region has the DNA TGTGCCAGCAGCGTAGGGTTTGGGACTTCCGTTGATGAGCAGTTCTTC. Translating it yields CASSVGFGTSVDEQFF.

This clonotype was counted ten times or more. The chain carries TRBV7-2 and TRBJ2-7; 7 positions agree with TRBD1. The CDR3 consists of 15 residues. V lost 3 bases and J lost 1; bases outside the gene matches: 6. Germline CDR1 and CDR2: SGHTA and FQGNSA. The CDR3 DNA follows: TGTGCCAGCAGCTTTGGGACAGTTTTTTCCTACGAGCAGTACTTC. This sequence encodes CASSFGTVFSYEQYF.

This clonotype was observed a handful of times. The chain has TRBV25-1 and TRBJ2-6, with 11 bases fitting TRBD1. The ends lost 6 bases at V and 1 base at J; junction bases unmatched: 8. The CDR3 length is 18 residues. Germline V CDR1 and CDR2: MGHDK, SYGVNS. The CDR3, as DNA: TGTGCCAGCAGAGCGTCGGGACAGGGGGTTTCTGGGGCCAACGTCCTGACTTTC. Protein sequence: CASRASGQGVSGANVLTF.

This clonotype was recorded a few times. This chain links TRBV6-4 with TRBJ1-6; 7 positions match TRBD1. CDR3 length equals 15 residues. Trimming took 3 bases from V and 8 from J; bases not matched to a gene: 7. Germline V gene data show CDR1 as MRHNA and CDR2 as SNTAGT. The CDR3 sequence: CASSEDGTDDSPLHF. The CDR3 region has the DNA TGTGCCAGCAGTGAAGATGGGACAGATGATTCACCCCTCCACTTT.

The chain has TRBV13 and TRBJ2-5; D is unresolved. The length of the CDR3 is 13 residues. Deletions cut 5 bases from V and 1 base from J, with 8 bases between. Germline CDR1 and CDR2: PRHDT and FYEKMQ (reference sequence). The CDR3 here is CASSPWAQETQYF. The CDR3 DNA reads TGTGCCAGCAGCCCCTGGGCCCAAGAGACCCAGTACTTC.

This clonotype has a handful of counts. This rearrangement joins TRBV2 to TRBJ1-3; D possibly corresponds to TRBD1 (6 bases). The CDR3 loop spans 16 amino acids. Trimming took 8 bases from V and 0 from J, leaving 17 bases between them. Germline V gives CDR1 SNHLY, CDR2 FYNNEI. The CDR3 DNA reads as TGTGCCAGCGCCGGACGGGGGCGGTTCTCTGGAAACACCATATATTTT. Protein product: CASAGRGRFSGNTIYF.

The chain carries TRBV20-1 and TRBJ2-7; 9 bases fit TRBD1. The CDR3 is 15 residues long. Germline loops: CDR1 DFQATT, CDR2 SNEGSKA (reference sequence). J was trimmed by 2 bases and V by 0 bases; bases with no gene match: 5. The CDR3 DNA is TGCAGTGCTAGAGAGGACGGGACAGGGACCTACGAGCAGTACTTC. This codes for CSAREDGTGTYEQYF.

The chain couples TRBV20-1 to TRBJ2-1, with 8 bases matching TRBD2. The germline CDR1 and CDR2 sequences are DFQATT and SNEGSKA (reference sequence). There are 14 residues in the CDR3. J lost 12 bases, V lost 7 bases, and 17 bases had no gene match. The CDR3 nucleotides read TGCAGTGTCCATCTGAAGTCTAGCGGGCGGGGGCAGTTCTTC. Protein sequence: CSVHLKSSGRGQFF.

This clonotype was observed a few times. A read error may be the cause here, since a much bigger clone is one base away. The chain has TRBV29-1 and TRBJ2-5; unclear D gene. The germline CDR1 and CDR2 sequences are SQVTM and ANQGSEA. The length of the CDR3 is 13 residues. The CDR3 nucleotides read TGCAGCGTAAAATATGGACCTCAAGAGACCCAGTGCTTC. Its protein product is CSVKYGPQETQCF. Based on the CDR3 plus reference TRBV29-1 and TRBJ2-5, the full variable domain is SAVISQKPSRDICQRGTSLTIQCQVDSQVTMMFWYRQQPGQSLTLIATANQGSEATYESGFVIDKFPISRPNLTFSTLTVSNMSPEDSSIYLCSVKYGPQETQCFGPGTRLLVL.

The V gene is TRBV5-1, the J gene TRBJ2-7; the D is unclear. Between the trimmed V and J ends, which lost 3 bases and 0 bases, there was a span of 10 bases. Looked up from germline, CDR1 is SGHRS and CDR2 is YFSETQ. The CDR3 covers 14 residues. The CDR3 bases are TGCGCCAGCAGCTCACGGACCTACTCCTACGAGCAGTACTTC. Amino acid sequence: CASSSRTYSYEQYF.

The genes are TRBV5-1 and TRBJ1-1, with no clear D. Trimming removed 5 bases from V and 1 base from J, with 9 bases in between. The CDR3 loop spans 13 amino acids. Germline CDR1 is SGHRS and CDR2 is YFSETQ. CDR3 region: CASSIAKNTEAFF. For the CDR3, the DNA is TGCGCCAGCAGTATTGCGAAGAACACTGAAGCTTTCTTT.

This clonotype was found a few times. The chain carries TRBV30 and TRBJ1-4, with D unresolved. V was trimmed by 2 bases and J by 0 bases, leaving 10 bases between them. The length of the CDR3 is 15 residues. Looked up from germline, CDR1 is GTSNPN and CDR2 is SVGIG (reference sequence). The CDR3, as DNA: TGTGCCTGGAGTATAGGGTTTGCAACTAATGAAAAACTGTTTTTT. The encoded protein is CAWSIGFATNEKLFF.

The chain couples TRBV5-1 to TRBJ2-1; 8 bases agree with TRBD1. Germline V lookup: CDR1 SGHRS, CDR2 YFSETQ. V lost 4 bases to trimming and J lost 7 bases; unmatched junction nucleotides: 7. The CDR3 covers 14 residues. Here the CDR3 DNA reads TGCGCCAGCAGCCGATGGACAGGGAGTAATGAGCAGTTCTTC. Translation gives CASSRWTGSNEQFF.

The chain recombines TRBV5-1 with TRBJ1-2, with D maybe TRBD1 (6 bases). The CDR3 consists of 16 residues. Germline CDR1 SGHRS, CDR2 YFSETQ. Trimming removed 2 bases at V and 8 bases at J, with 22 bases between. The CDR3 nucleotides read TGCGCCAGCAGCTTATCTGTCGGGCAGGGGTCGTCGGGCTACACCTTC. Protein: CASSLSVGQGSSGYTF.

This clonotype was seen a handful of times. The genes are TRBV25-1 and TRBJ2-1, with 8 bases lining up with TRBD1. CDR1 and CDR2 from the germline V gene are MGHDK and SYGVNS. With 1 base clipped from V and 0 bases from J, the junction kept 5 bases outside the gene matches. The CDR3 totals 17 residues. Here the CDR3 reads CASSEFGTGSSYNEQFF. As DNA, the CDR3 is TGTGCCAGCAGTGAATTCGGGACAGGAAGCTCCTACAATGAGCAGTTCTTC.

This clonotype appeared many times. CDR3 protein: CASRNRVFDYEQYF. The CDR3 nucleotides read TGCGCCAGCAGGAACAGGGTTTTCGACTACGAGCAGTACTTC. The chain combines TRBV4-1 with TRBJ2-7; D might be TRBD1 (6 bases). The V gene's germline CDR1 is MGHRA and CDR2 YSYEKL. V lost 6 bases and J lost 3, with 15 bases in between. CDR3 length: 14 amino acids.

This chain joins TRBV24-1 and TRBJ2-1, with D possibly called TRBD1 or TRBD2 (5 bases each). V lost 4 bases and J 9 bases, leaving 15 bases between the germline ends. The CDR3 sequence is 14 residues long. Germline loops: CDR1 KGHDR, CDR2 SFDVKD. The DNA of the CDR3 is TGTGCCACCAGTGAGGGACGGGAAACTAGTGAGCAGTTCTTC. Translating gives CATSEGRETSEQFF.

Of note for this clonotype: A read error may be the cause here, since a much bigger clone is one base away. J is TRBJ2-3 and V is TRBV12-3 or TRBV12-4; TRBD2 is a possible D gene (6 bases). This CDR3 is built from 15 residues. V lost 8 bases and J 0 bases, leaving 15 bases between the germline ends. The CDR3 reads CASGSLARSTDTQYF. The CDR3, as DNA: TGTGCCAGCGGTTCCCTAGCGAGAAGCACAGATACGCAGTATTTT.

This rearrangement joins TRBV6-1 to TRBJ1-2; TRBD1 is a possible D gene (6 bases). Per germline, CDR1 MNHNS and CDR2 SASEGT. This CDR3 comprises 13 residues. Trimming pared 5 bases from V and 8 bases from J, leaving 15 bases between. Written as DNA, the CDR3 is TGTGCCAGCAGTCGAGCAGGGGTTGAGGGCTACACCTTC. Protein: CASSRAGVEGYTF.

CDR3 DNA sequence: TGTGCCACCAGTAGGAGGAGAGGTTCATGGGAGACCCAGTACTTC. As protein: CATSRRRGSWETQYF. J is TRBJ2-5 and V is TRBV24-1, with a possible D match to TRBD2 (5 bases). CDR3 length equals 15 residues. The germline V and J ends were trimmed by 6 bases and 5 bases, with 18 bases remaining between them. In germline, CDR1 is KGHDR, CDR2 SFDVKD.

The chain links TRBV19 to TRBJ1-1, with D uncertain. The V end lost 1 base, the J end lost 3 bases, and 6 bases lay between the germline ends. This CDR3 has 13 residues. Germline CDR1 is LNHDA and CDR2 is SQIVND (reference sequence). In nucleotides, the CDR3 is TGTGCCAGTAGTATAGTTCGAGACACTGAAGCTTTCTTT. Encoded protein: CASSIVRDTEAFF.

The table lists this clonotype with many counts. The rearrangement uses TRBV29-1 and TRBJ2-5; 12 bases agree with TRBD2. This CDR3 has 15 residues. J was trimmed by 7 bases and V by 4 bases; bases with no gene match: 10. Looked up from germline, CDR1 is SQVTM and CDR2 is ANQGSEA. Here the CDR3 reads CSVVGTSGPPGTQYF. In DNA, the CDR3 is TGCAGCGTTGTAGGGACTAGCGGGCCCCCGGGGACCCAGTACTTC.

The V gene is TRBV9, the J gene TRBJ2-5; a possible D gene is TRBD2 (6 bases). In germline, CDR1 is SGDLS, CDR2 YYNGEE. The V end was cut by 0 bases, the J end by 5 bases, with 17 bases between. The CDR3 runs to 16 residues. CDR3 residues: CASSVDSGSEWETQYF. The CDR3 nucleotides are TGTGCCAGCAGCGTAGATAGCGGAAGCGAATGGGAGACCCAGTACTTC.

The chain recombines TRBV7-6 with TRBJ2-3; D might be TRBD1 (6 bases). Trimming pared 3 bases from V and 3 bases from J, leaving 13 bases between. CDR3 length: 15 amino acids. Germline CDR1 and CDR2: SGHVS and FNYEAQ. CDR3 in amino acids: CASSLLDRLTDTQYF. CDR3 nucleotides: TGTGCCAGCAGCTTGCTTGACAGGCTAACAGATACGCAGTATTTT.